A single sample gave rise to the 9 T cell receptor beta chains below, sequenced in a study of T cells in Graves' hyperthyroidism and ophthalmopathy. It was RNA transcripts that yielded the amplified TCR beta CDR3 regions. First-round RT-PCR with HTBI primers amplified the TCR CDR3 region. TCRdb used MiXCR to reprocess the multiplex PCR reads, holding one entry per CDR3 protein. The sample has over 250,000 distinct CDR3 sequences, 20% to 30% seen once; the top ten hold about a quarter. The sequencing input was blood. Source of these receptors: a man aged 35 to 55 with Graves' hyperthyroidism that later progressed to Graves' ophthalmopathy.

This clonotype was counted at least ten times. The gene calls are TRBV9 and TRBJ2-5; the match to TRBD1 covers 12 bases. This CDR3 has 16 amino acids. V was clipped by 0 bases and J by 6 bases; unmatched bases: 6. Germline CDR1 SGDLS, CDR2 YYNGEE. CDR3 coding DNA: TGTGCCAGCAGCGTAGAGGGACAGGGGGCGCAGAAGACCCAGTACTTC. It translates to CASSVEGQGAQKTQYF.

J is TRBJ1-5 and V is TRBV24-1; D is unresolved. Germline CDR1 and CDR2: KGHDR and SFDVKD. V lost 4 bases and J 9 bases, leaving 12 bases between the germline ends. The CDR3 contains 13 residues. The CDR3 reads CATSDLVAGPQHF. The CDR3 nucleotides read TGTGCCACCAGTGACTTGGTTGCGGGGCCCCAGCATTTT.

In this sample, this clonotype turned up many times. The genes are TRBV20-1 and TRBJ2-7; 7 bases agree with TRBD1. The ends lost 3 bases at V and 9 bases at J; junction bases unmatched: 8. The CDR3 runs 12 residues. In germline, CDR1 is DFQATT, CDR2 SNEGSKA (reference sequence). This CDR3 is CSARTGSLGQYF. The CDR3 bases are TGCAGTGCTAGGACAGGGAGCTTAGGGCAGTACTTC.

This clonotype was detected a few times. The chain is built from TRBV2 and TRBJ1-5; TRBD1 is a possible D gene (6 bases). The CDR3 consists of 13 residues. The ends were cut back, 6 bases at V and 3 bases at J, with 9 bases in the middle. Germline values: CDR1 SNHLY, CDR2 FYNNEI. Written as DNA, the CDR3 is TGTGCCAGCAGAAACAGGGCCAATCAGCCCCAGCATTTT. Residues: CASRNRANQPQHF.

This clonotype was recorded at least ten times. The chain is built from TRBV6-1 and TRBJ2-2; 7 bases map to TRBD2. The V gene's germline CDR1 is MNHNS and CDR2 SASEGT. V dropped 7 bases and J dropped 2; count of bases not matched to a gene: 4. The CDR3 is made up of 14 amino acids. CDR3 protein: CASTAGVNTGELFF. The CDR3, as DNA: TGTGCCAGCACGGCGGGAGTTAACACCGGGGAGCTGTTTTTT.

This clonotype appeared a few times. J is TRBJ1-2 and V is TRBV20-1; D is ambiguous. Looked up from germline, CDR1 is DFQATT and CDR2 is SNEGSKA (reference sequence). The V end lost 1 base, the J end lost 0 bases, and 12 bases lay between the germline ends. The CDR3 is 15 amino acids. DNA for the CDR3: TGCAGTGCTAGAGTTGCCCGGGTTGCTAACTATGGCTACACCTTC. Translating gives CSARVARVANYGYTF.

This clonotype was picked up many times. The genes are TRBV4-2 and TRBJ1-2, with TRBD1 matching 9 bases. This CDR3 spans 15 amino acids. CDR1 and CDR2 (germline): LGHNA, YNFKEQ. V lost 1 base, J lost 5 bases, and 5 bases stayed unmatched. The CDR3 region is CASSQARDREYGYTF. The CDR3 DNA is TGTGCCAGCAGCCAAGCTCGGGACAGGGAATATGGCTACACCTTC.

This chain links TRBV18 with TRBJ1-5; D may be TRBD1 (6 bases). The CDR3 runs 15 residues. Germline CDR1 is KGHSH and CDR2 is LQKENI. V lost 3 bases and J 3 bases, leaving 12 bases between the germline ends. In DNA, the CDR3 is TGTGCCAGCTCACCTGGGACACAGAACAATCAGCCCCAGCATTTT. Residues: CASSPGTQNNQPQHF.

The chain combines TRBV30 with TRBJ2-1, with 7 bases lining up with TRBD2. The CDR3 covers 15 residues. V lost 3 bases and J lost 5; bases outside the gene matches: 10. Germline values: CDR1 GTSNPN, CDR2 SVGIG (reference sequence). CDR3 in amino acids: CAWRRPGTTNNEQFF. The CDR3 DNA sequence: TGTGCCTGGAGGCGACCCGGGACTACAAACAATGAGCAGTTCTTC.